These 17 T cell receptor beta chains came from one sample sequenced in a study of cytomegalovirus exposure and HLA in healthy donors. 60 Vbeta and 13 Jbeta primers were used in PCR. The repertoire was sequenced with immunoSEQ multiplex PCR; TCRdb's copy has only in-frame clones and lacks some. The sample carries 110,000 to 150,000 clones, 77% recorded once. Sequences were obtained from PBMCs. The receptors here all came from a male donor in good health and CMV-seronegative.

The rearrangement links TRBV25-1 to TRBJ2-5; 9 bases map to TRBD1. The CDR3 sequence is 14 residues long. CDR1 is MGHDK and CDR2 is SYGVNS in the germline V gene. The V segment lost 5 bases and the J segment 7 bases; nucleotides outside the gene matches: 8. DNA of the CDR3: TGTGCCAGCAGTAGCCACAGGGGGCGCGGGACCCAGTACTTC. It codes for CASSSHRGRGTQYF.

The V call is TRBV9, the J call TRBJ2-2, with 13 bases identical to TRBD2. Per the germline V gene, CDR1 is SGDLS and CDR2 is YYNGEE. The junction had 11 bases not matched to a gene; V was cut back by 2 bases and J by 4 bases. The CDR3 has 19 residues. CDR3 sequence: CASSVELAGGLSGTGELFF. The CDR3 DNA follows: TGTGCCAGCAGCGTTGAACTAGCGGGGGGGCTCAGTGGCACCGGGGAGCTGTTTTTT.

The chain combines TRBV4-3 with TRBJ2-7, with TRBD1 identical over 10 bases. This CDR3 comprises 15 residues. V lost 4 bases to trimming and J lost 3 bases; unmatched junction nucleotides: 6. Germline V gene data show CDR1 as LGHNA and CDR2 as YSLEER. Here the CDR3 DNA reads TGCGCCAGCAGCCGTGAGGGACAGGGGATCTACGAGCAGTACTTC. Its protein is CASSREGQGIYEQYF.

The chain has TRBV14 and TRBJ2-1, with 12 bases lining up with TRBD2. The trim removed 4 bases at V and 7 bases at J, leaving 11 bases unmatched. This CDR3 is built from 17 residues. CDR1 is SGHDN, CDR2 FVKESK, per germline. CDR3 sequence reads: CASSPYLAGGRRNEQFF. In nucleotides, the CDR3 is TGTGCCAGCAGCCCATACCTAGCGGGGGGGAGGAGAAATGAGCAGTTCTTC.

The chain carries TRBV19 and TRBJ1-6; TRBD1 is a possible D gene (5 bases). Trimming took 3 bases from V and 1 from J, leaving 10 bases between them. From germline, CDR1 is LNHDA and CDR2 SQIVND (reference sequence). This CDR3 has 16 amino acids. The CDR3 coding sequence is TGTGCCAGTAGTATCCAGGGAAGGTCCTATAATTCACCCCTCCACTTT. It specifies CASSIQGRSYNSPLHF.

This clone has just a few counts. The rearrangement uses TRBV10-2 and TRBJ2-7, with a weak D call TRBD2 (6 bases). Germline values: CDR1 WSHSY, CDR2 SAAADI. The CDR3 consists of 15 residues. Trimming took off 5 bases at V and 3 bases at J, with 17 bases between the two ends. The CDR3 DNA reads TGCGCCAGCAGTAAAGGGAGGACTAACCTCTACGAGCAGTACTTC. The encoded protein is CASSKGRTNLYEQYF.

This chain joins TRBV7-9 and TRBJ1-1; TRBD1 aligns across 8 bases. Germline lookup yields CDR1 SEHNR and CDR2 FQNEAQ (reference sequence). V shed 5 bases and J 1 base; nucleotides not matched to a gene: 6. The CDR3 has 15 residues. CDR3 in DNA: TGTGCCAGCAGCCCAGACAGGGGACGGAACACTGAAGCTTTCTTT. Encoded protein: CASSPDRGRNTEAFF.

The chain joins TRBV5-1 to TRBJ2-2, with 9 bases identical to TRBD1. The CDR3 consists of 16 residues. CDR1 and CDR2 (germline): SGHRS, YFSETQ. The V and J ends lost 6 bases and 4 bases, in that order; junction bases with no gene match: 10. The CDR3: CASTSPGQGPTGELFF. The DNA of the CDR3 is TGCGCCAGCACAAGTCCGGGACAGGGCCCCACCGGGGAGCTGTTTTTT. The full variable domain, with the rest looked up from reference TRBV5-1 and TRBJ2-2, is KAGVTQTPRYLIKTRGQQVTLSCSPISGHRSVSWYQQTPGQGLQFLFEYFSETQRNKGNFPGRFSGRQFSNSRSEMNVSTLELGDSALYLCASTSPGQGPTGELFFGEGSRLTVL.

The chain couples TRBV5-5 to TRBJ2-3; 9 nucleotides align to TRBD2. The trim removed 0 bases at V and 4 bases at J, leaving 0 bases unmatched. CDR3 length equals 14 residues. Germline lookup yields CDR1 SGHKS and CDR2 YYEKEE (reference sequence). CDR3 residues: CASSLGGGADTQYF. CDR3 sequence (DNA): TGTGCCAGCAGCTTGGGCGGGGGGGCAGATACGCAGTATTTT.

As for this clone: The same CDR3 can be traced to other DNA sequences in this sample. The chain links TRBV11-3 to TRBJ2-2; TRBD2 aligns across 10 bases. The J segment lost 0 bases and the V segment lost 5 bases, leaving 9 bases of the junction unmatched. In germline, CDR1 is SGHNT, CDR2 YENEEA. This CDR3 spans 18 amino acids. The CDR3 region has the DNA TGTGCCAGCAGCGAGTCGGGACTAGCGCCCACGAACACCGGGGAGCTGTTTTTT. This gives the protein CASSESGLAPTNTGELFF.

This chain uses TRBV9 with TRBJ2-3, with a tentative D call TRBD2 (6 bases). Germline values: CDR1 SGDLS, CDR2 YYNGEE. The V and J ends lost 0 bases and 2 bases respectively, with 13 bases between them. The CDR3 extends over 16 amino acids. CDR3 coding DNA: TGTGCCAGCAGCGTAGGTGGGGAGGTTTACACAGATACGCAGTATTTT. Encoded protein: CASSVGGEVYTDTQYF.

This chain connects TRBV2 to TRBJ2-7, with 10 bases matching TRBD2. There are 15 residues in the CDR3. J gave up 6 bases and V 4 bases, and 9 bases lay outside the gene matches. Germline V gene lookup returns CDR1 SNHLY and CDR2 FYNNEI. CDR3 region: CASSAAGGAPGEQYF. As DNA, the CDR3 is TGTGCCAGCAGTGCAGCGGGGGGGGCCCCTGGCGAGCAGTACTTC.

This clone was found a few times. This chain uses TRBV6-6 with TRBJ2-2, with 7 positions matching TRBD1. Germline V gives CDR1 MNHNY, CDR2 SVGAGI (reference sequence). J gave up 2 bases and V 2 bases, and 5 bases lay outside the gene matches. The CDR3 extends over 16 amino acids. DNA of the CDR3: TGTGCCAGCAGTTACGGAGGACAGGCTAACACCGGGGAGCTGTTTTTT. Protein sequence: CASSYGGQANTGELFF.

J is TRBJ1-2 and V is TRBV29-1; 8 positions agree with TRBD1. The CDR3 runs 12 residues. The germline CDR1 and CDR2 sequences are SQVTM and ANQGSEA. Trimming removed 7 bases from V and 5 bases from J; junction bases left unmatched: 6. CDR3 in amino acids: CSGRTGRYGYTF. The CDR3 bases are TGCAGCGGCAGGACAGGGCGGTATGGCTACACCTTC.

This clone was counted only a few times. This CDR3 is CASSLVGSGELFF. The CDR3 DNA reads as TGCGCCAGCAGCTTGGTGGGCTCCGGGGAGCTGTTTTTT. This chain uses TRBV5-1 with TRBJ2-2; D uncertain. This CDR3 spans 13 amino acids. V lost 0 bases and J 6 bases, leaving 6 bases between the germline ends. Germline loops: CDR1 SGHRS, CDR2 YFSETQ.

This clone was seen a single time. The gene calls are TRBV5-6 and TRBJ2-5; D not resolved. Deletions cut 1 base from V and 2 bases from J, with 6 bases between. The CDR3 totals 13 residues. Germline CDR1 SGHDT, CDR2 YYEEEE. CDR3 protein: CASSLTVQETQYF. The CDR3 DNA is TGTGCCAGCAGCTTGACAGTACAAGAGACCCAGTACTTC.

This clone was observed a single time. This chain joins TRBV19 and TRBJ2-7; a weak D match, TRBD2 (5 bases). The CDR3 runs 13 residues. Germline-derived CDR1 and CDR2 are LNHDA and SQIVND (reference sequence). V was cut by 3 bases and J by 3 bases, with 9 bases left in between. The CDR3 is CASSIERNYEQYF. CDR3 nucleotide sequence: TGTGCCAGTAGTATCGAGCGGAACTACGAGCAGTACTTC.